The clone carrying this T cell receptor beta chain was detected only a few times. This specimen comes from a study of OX40 agonist ivuxolimab in advanced cancers. In the study overall: Hepatocellular carcinoma, melanoma, renal cell or head and neck cancer occurred in dose-escalation patients. Of mixed ages from 23 to 79 and averaging approximately 60 years, the group was 65% to 85% male.

CDR1 is SEHNR and CDR2 is FQNEAQ in the germline V gene (reference sequence). The CDR3 runs to 14 residues. Trimming took off 5 bases at V and 1 base at J, with 11 bases between the two ends. Measured with immunoSEQ multiplex PCR; TCRdb has only the in-frame clones, and not every one. The table includes tens of thousands of clones, around 80% detected once. V and J are TRBV7-9 and TRBJ1-1; tentatively, D is TRBD1 (6 bases). This TCR came from an adult with an advanced solid tumor such as melanoma, head and neck, liver or kidney cancer. This material consisted of CD4+ or CD8+ T cells sorted from blood, taken in a trial of the OX40 agonist ivuxolimab. The DNA for the CDR3 is TGTGCCAGCAGCCCGGGGACACAGAACACTGAAGCTTTCTTT. Encoded protein: CASSPGTQNTEAFF. Variable domain in full (rest from reference TRBV7-9 and TRBJ1-1): DTGVSQNPRHKITKRGQNVTFRCDPISEHNRLYWYRQTLGQGPEFLTYFQNEAQLEKSRLLSDRFSAERPKGSFSTLEIQRTEQGDSAMYLCASSPGTQNTEAFFGQGTRLTVV.